One sample yielded the 25 T cell receptor beta chains listed below, sequenced in a study of OX40 agonist ivuxolimab in advanced cancers. Assay: immunoSEQ multiplex PCR; the TCRdb copy retains only in-frame clones and omits some. Among nearly 110,000 clones listed, roughly 90% were seen once. Material: CD4+ or CD8+ T cells sorted from blood, obtained in a trial of the OX40 agonist ivuxolimab. The source of these receptors is an adult with an advanced solid tumor such as melanoma, head and neck, liver or kidney cancer.

This clone appeared once. The chain combines TRBV12-5 with TRBJ2-1, with 9 bases identical to TRBD1. The germline CDR1 and CDR2 sequences are LGHNT and FRNRAP. The V and J ends lost 3 bases and 7 bases, in that order; junction bases with no gene match: 4. There are 14 residues in the CDR3. The CDR3 sequence: CASGLGQGMNEQFF. DNA for the CDR3: TGTGCTAGTGGTTTAGGACAGGGGATGAATGAGCAGTTCTTC.

The V and J genes are TRBV10-1 and TRBJ2-5; 8 nucleotides align to TRBD1. The DNA end favors TRBJ2-7, so the J call may be wrong. CDR1 is WNHNN, CDR2 SYGVQD, per germline (reference sequence). The length of the CDR3 is 17 residues. CDR3 DNA sequence: TGCGCCAGCAGTGGCACGAAGCGGACAGGGAAGTCGTACGAGCAGTACTTC. Translating it yields CASSGTKRTGKSYEQYF.

V gene TRBV7-3 combines with J gene TRBJ2-7; D gene unclear. Trimming removed 3 bases at V and 4 bases at J, with 10 bases between. The germline V gene has CDR1 SGHTA and CDR2 FQGTGA. The CDR3 spans 13 residues. The DNA of the CDR3 is TGTGCCAGCAGCTTGTTATTGGGGTACGAGCAGTACTTC. Translating gives CASSLLLGYEQYF. The entire variable domain, with the rest obtained from reference TRBV7-3 and TRBJ2-7, is as follows: GAGVSQTPSNKVTEKGKYVELRCDPISGHTALYWYRQSLGQGPEFLIYFQGTGAADDSGLPNDRFFAVRPEGSVSTLKIQRTERGDSAVYLCASSLLLGYEQYFGPGTRLTVT.

J is TRBJ2-2 and V is TRBV2; 10 bases line up with TRBD1. The CDR3 has 15 amino acids. The junction had 5 bases not matched to a gene; V was cut back by 6 bases and J by 4 bases. Germline CDR1 is SNHLY and CDR2 is FYNNEI. The CDR3 region is CASRTGTGVTGELFF. The CDR3 nucleotides are TGTGCCAGCAGGACCGGGACAGGGGTCACCGGGGAGCTGTTTTTT.

CDR3 residues: CASSSSSYEQYF. CDR3 sequence (DNA): TGTGCCAGCAGCTCCAGCTCCTACGAGCAGTACTTC. The rearrangement links TRBV7-2 to TRBJ2-7; D not certain. This CDR3 has 12 amino acids. V gave up 4 bases and J gave up 0 bases, with 4 bases separating them. From germline, CDR1 is SGHTA and CDR2 FQGNSA. Complete variable domain (other parts from reference TRBV7-2 and TRBJ2-7): GAGVSQSPSNKVTEKGKDVELRCDPISGHTALYWYRQSLGQGLEFLIYFQGNSAPDKSGLPSDRFSAERTGGSVSTLTIQRTQQEDSAVYLCASSSSSYEQYFGPGTRLTVT.

V gene TRBV5-4 combines with J gene TRBJ2-3; maybe TRBD2 (6 bases). The V gene's germline CDR1 is SGHNT and CDR2 YYREEE (reference sequence). CDR3 length equals 15 residues. Trimming took off 2 bases at V and 0 bases at J, with 10 bases between the two ends. The CDR3 loop is CASSFAGYSTDTQYF. The CDR3 DNA sequence: TGTGCCAGCAGCTTTGCGGGGTATAGCACAGATACGCAGTATTTT.

In DNA, the CDR3 is TGTGCCAGTAGTATTTCGGCTAGCGGCTCCTACGAGCAGTACTTC. As protein: CASSISASGSYEQYF. The chain combines TRBV19 with TRBJ2-7; 7 bases fit TRBD2. The CDR3 spans 15 residues. Germline CDR1 LNHDA, CDR2 SQIVND (reference sequence). J gave up 0 bases and V 3 bases, and 5 bases lay outside the gene matches.

This chain uses TRBV28 with TRBJ1-5, with no clear D. The germline gives CDR1 MDHEN, CDR2 SYDVKM. The CDR3 runs to 12 residues. Between the trimmed V and J ends, which lost 9 bases and 0 bases, there was a span of 6 bases. The CDR3 DNA is TGTGCCAGTCGATATAGCAATCAGCCCCAGCATTTT. Translated, it gives CASRYSNQPQHF.

V gene TRBV5-1 combines with J gene TRBJ2-7, with 7 bases aligning to TRBD1. The CDR3 is 15 amino acids. Germline V gene sequence: CDR1 SGHRS, CDR2 YFSETQ. With V trimmed by 1 base and J by 2 bases, 6 bases remained unmatched. This CDR3 is CASSLRQGTTYEQYF. As DNA, the CDR3 is TGCGCCAGCAGCTTGCGACAGGGCACGACCTACGAGCAGTACTTC.

The chain employs TRBV2 and TRBJ1-5; D is possibly TRBD1 (5 bases). The germline V and J ends were trimmed by 1 base and 2 bases, with 12 bases remaining between them. The V gene's germline CDR1 is SNHLY and CDR2 FYNNEI. The CDR3 spans 16 residues. As DNA, the CDR3 is TGTGCCAGCAGTGAAGGGGGCAAGACGGGCAATCAGCCCCAGCATTTT. This translates into CASSEGGKTGNQPQHF.

This clone was observed once. The chain is built from TRBV2 and TRBJ1-2; D remains ambiguous. Trimming cost V 4 bases and J 2 bases, with 17 bases left between them. This CDR3 comprises 16 residues. Germline CDR1 reads SNHLY; CDR2 reads FYNNEI. CDR3 DNA sequence: TGTGCCAGCAGTGCGAGGAGAACAGCGATAAACTATGGCTACACCTTC. Residues: CASSARRTAINYGYTF. Using reference TRBV2 and TRBJ1-2 for the parts outside the CDR3, the full variable domain is EPEVTQTPSHQVTQMGQEVILRCVPISNHLYFYWYRQILGQKVEFLVSFYNNEISEKSEIFDDQFSVERPDGSNFTLKIRSTKLEDSAMYFCASSARRTAINYGYTFGSGTRLTVV.

This chain uses TRBV9 with TRBJ2-1, with a tentative D call TRBD2 (6 bases). The CDR3 totals 15 residues. The germline V gene has CDR1 SGDLS and CDR2 YYNGEE. Trimming pared 3 bases from V and 6 bases from J, leaving 16 bases between. DNA for the CDR3: TGTGCCAGCAGCGCCGGGACTCGAATCCCCAATGAGCAGTTCTTC. Translating gives CASSAGTRIPNEQFF.

This clone occurred once. The V and J genes are TRBV5-1 and TRBJ1-1; 8 bases are a match to TRBD1. The CDR3 runs 13 residues. Germline CDR1 reads SGHRS; CDR2 reads YFSETQ. V dropped 4 bases and J dropped 9; count of bases not matched to a gene: 8. The CDR3 protein is CASSQGADWQAFF. Written as DNA, the CDR3 is TGCGCCAGCAGCCAGGGGGCGGATTGGCAAGCTTTCTTT.

The chain combines TRBV11-3 with TRBJ2-7, with 10 bases matching TRBD2. CDR1 and CDR2 (germline): SGHNT, YENEEA. The CDR3 sequence is 16 residues long. Unmatched junction bases numbered 7, after V lost 2 bases and J lost 3 bases. This chain's CDR3 is CASSLMGLATYYEQYF. The CDR3 coding sequence is TGTGCCAGCAGCTTAATGGGACTAGCGACCTACTACGAGCAGTACTTC.

This clone occurred a few times. Here the CDR3 reads CASSSGMVLYF. The CDR3 DNA reads as TGCGCCAGCAGTTCCGGGATGGTGTTGTACTTC. The V and J genes are TRBV10-1 and TRBJ2-7; tentative D call: TRBD2 (5 bases). Germline-derived CDR1 and CDR2 are WNHNN and SYGVQD (reference sequence). The CDR3 totals 11 residues. The V and J ends lost 5 bases and 12 bases respectively, with 14 bases between them.

V gene TRBV5-4 combines with J gene TRBJ1-4, with a weak D call TRBD1 (5 bases). Germline CDR1 reads SGHNT; CDR2 reads YYREEE (reference sequence). V was clipped by 4 bases and J by 4 bases, with 17 bases between them. The CDR3 extends over 16 amino acids. The CDR3 nucleotides are TGTGCCAGCAGCCAAGATAGGGCGCAGGGTAATGAAAAACTGTTTTTT. Residues: CASSQDRAQGNEKLFF.

Regarding this clone: Within the sample, other DNA sequences also encode this same CDR3. The chain carries TRBV29-1 and TRBJ2-7; 8 bases are shared with TRBD2. Germline values: CDR1 SQVTM, CDR2 ANQGSEA. The CDR3 covers 13 residues. J was trimmed by 1 base and V by 6 bases; bases with no gene match: 5. The CDR3 is CSVLAGSSYEQYF. CDR3 coding DNA: TGCAGCGTCCTAGCGGGTTCGTCCTACGAGCAGTACTTC.

CDR3 in DNA: TGTGCTAGTGGTTTGGTACAGGGACTCCTGAATGAGCAGTTCTTC. Protein product: CASGLVQGLLNEQFF. V and J are TRBV12-5 and TRBJ2-1; D assignment may be TRBD1 or TRBD2 (6 bases each). The CDR3 is 15 residues long. Germline-derived CDR1 and CDR2 are LGHNT and FRNRAP. Deletions cut 0 bases from V and 7 bases from J, with 13 bases between.

This clone turned up a few times. The chain combines TRBV7-2 with TRBJ2-7; the match to TRBD1 covers 7 bases. This CDR3 is built from 13 residues. The V gene's germline CDR1 is SGHTA and CDR2 FQGNSA. V gave up 6 bases and J gave up 6 bases; unmatched junction bases: 8. The CDR3 nucleotides are TGTGCCAGCAGTATCACCGGGACAGCCGAGCAGTACTTC. As protein: CASSITGTAEQYF.

This chain links TRBV5-8 with TRBJ2-3; 7 bases are a match to TRBD1. Germline values: CDR1 SGHTS, CDR2 YDEGEE. The CDR3 is made up of 14 amino acids. Losses at the gene ends were 4 bases for V and 2 bases for J; bases not matched to a gene: 4. The CDR3 sequence is CASSTGQPTDTQYF. The CDR3 DNA reads as TGTGCCAGCAGCACGGGACAGCCCACAGATACGCAGTATTTT.

V usage is TRBV6-7 and J usage is TRBJ2-1; TRBD1 agrees at 8 bases. TRBV6-7 is an ORF, and what it does is uncertain. The junction had 9 bases not matched to a gene; V was cut back by 0 bases and J by 5 bases. The CDR3 sequence is 17 residues long. CDR3 amino acids: CASSYSKRTGFDNEQFF. The CDR3 nucleotides are TGTGCCAGCAGTTACTCGAAAAGGACAGGGTTTGACAATGAGCAGTTCTTC.

V usage is TRBV6-6 and J usage is TRBJ2-1; 9 positions agree with TRBD1. The CDR3 covers 15 residues. The germline V gene has CDR1 MNHNY and CDR2 SVGAGI (reference sequence). The V gene end was trimmed by 6 bases and the J gene end by 4 bases; junction bases not matched to a gene: 7. This chain's CDR3 is CASSPDRGIYNEQFF. The CDR3 region has the DNA TGTGCCAGCAGCCCCGACAGGGGGATTTACAATGAGCAGTTCTTC.

This clone has only one observation. The chain couples TRBV7-2 to TRBJ1-3; no definite D call. CDR1 SGHTA and CDR2 FQGNSA come from the germline V gene. Trimming removed 1 base from V and 6 bases from J, with 13 bases in between. The CDR3 consists of 15 residues. The CDR3 sequence is CASSLGGPVPNTIYF. The CDR3 DNA sequence: TGTGCCAGCAGCTTAGGAGGACCCGTTCCAAACACCATATATTTT.

With regard to this clone: The identical CDR3 is also encoded by other nucleotide sequences in the sample. The J gene is TRBJ1-3, the V gene TRBV20-1; D call uncertain. Trimming left V 3 bases short and J 0 bases short, with 0 bases between. CDR3 length: 11 residues. The germline V gene has CDR1 DFQATT and CDR2 SNEGSKA (reference sequence). The CDR3 sequence: CSASSGNTIYF. The CDR3 DNA sequence: TGCAGTGCTAGCTCTGGAAACACCATATATTTT.

V gene TRBV2 combines with J gene TRBJ1-1, with 7 bases identical to TRBD1. The CDR3 consists of 12 residues. From germline, CDR1 is SNHLY and CDR2 FYNNEI. The ends lost 6 bases at V and 7 bases at J; junction bases unmatched: 5. CDR3 coding DNA: TGTGCCAGCAGCGAGGGGGCCGGTGAAGCTTTCTTT. Amino acid sequence: CASSEGAGEAFF.